This T cell receptor (beta chain) was recovered during a study of molecular identifiers for immune sequencing clone quantification. Bulk TCR libraries used previously described methods and listed TCR primers. TCRdb passed the PCR reads through MiXCR, listing each CDR3 protein once. The sample holds more than 550,000 distinct CDR3 sequences; about 25% are singletons and the top ten take 0.78%. The sample holds many counts of this clonotype. The J segment lost 5 bases and the V segment lost 6 bases, leaving 5 bases of the junction unmatched. The CDR3 extends over 15 amino acids. Germline V CDR1 and CDR2: MDHEN, SYDVKM.

Sequencing was done on a sample of naive CD8+ T cells from blood, with Jurkat cell RNA spiked in. The subset was: FACS-sorted CD8+CD4-CCR7+CD45RA+ naive T cells. The rearrangement joins TRBV28 to TRBJ1-4; TRBD1 matches 11 bases. The source of this sequence is a human donor in good health. Some libraries in this study had Jurkat cell RNA spiked in. CDR3 sequence: CASRDRGRGNEKLFF. CDR3 nucleotides: TGTGCCAGCAGGGACAGGGGGCGAGGGAATGAAAAACTGTTTTTT.